These 3 T cell receptor beta chains were all obtained from the same sample, sequenced in a study of T cells in Graves' hyperthyroidism and ophthalmopathy. Regions amplified from RNA transcripts were the TCR beta CDR3 regions. In the first-round RT-PCR of the TCR CDR3, the HTBI primer set was used. TCRdb passed the multiplex PCR reads through MiXCR, listing each CDR3 protein once. Of 240,000 or so distinct CDR3 sequences listed, roughly 15% are singletons. The sample taken for sequencing was blood. These TCRs come from a woman in her late teens or twenties with Graves' ophthalmopathy.

This clonotype was counted many times. V and J are TRBV4-1 and TRBJ2-5; TRBD2 is a possible D gene (6 bases). CDR1 MGHRA and CDR2 YSYEKL come from the germline V gene. V lost 3 bases, J lost 2 bases, and 22 bases lay in between. There are 18 residues in the CDR3. The CDR3: CASSQESGPGLLQETQYF. CDR3 bases: TGCGCCAGCAGCCAGGAATCCGGACCGGGACTCCTACAAGAGACCCAGTACTTC.

This clonotype was seen repeatedly, ten times or more. The J gene is TRBJ2-1, the V gene TRBV11-3, with a possible D match to TRBD2 (6 bases). V was cut by 0 bases and J by 8 bases, with 11 bases left in between. The CDR3 has 14 amino acids. Germline lookup yields CDR1 SGHNT and CDR2 YENEEA. In DNA, the CDR3 is TGTGCCAGCAGCTTAGATACTAGCAAGGATGAGCAGTTCTTC. This codes for CASSLDTSKDEQFF.

This clonotype has at least ten counts. This chain connects TRBV6-4 to TRBJ2-1; 12 bases line up with TRBD2. The CDR3 sequence is 14 residues long. CDR1 and CDR2 (germline): MRHNA, SNTAGT. Unmatched junction bases numbered 1, after V lost 3 bases and J lost 7 bases. Here the CDR3 reads CASSEGTSGNEQFF. CDR3 coding DNA: TGTGCCAGCAGTGAGGGGACTAGCGGGAATGAGCAGTTCTTC.